Included here is one T cell receptor (beta chain) sequence, with context. This entry is derived from a study of blood T cell repertoires in COVID-19. About the study: Collection of acute and convalescent COVID-19 samples took place in the United States, Italy and Spain. PBMCs, B-cell-depleted T cells, or T cells provided the cDNA or gDNA that made up the material.

Source study methods: Estimation of nucleated cell counts was performed using reference gene primer amplification. Some clones are missing from TCRdb's copy, which holds only in-frame ones; the method was immunoSEQ multiplex PCR. V, J and clone size are those of that table, while D and trimming were read from the DNA. The sample lists around 40,000 clones; about 90% were seen once. V shed 1 base and J shed 1 base, with 15 bases lying between them. Germline V gene data show CDR1 as SGHKS and CDR2 as YYEKEE (reference sequence). CDR3 length: 16 amino acids. The V gene is TRBV5-5, the J gene TRBJ2-7; possible D gene TRBD2, 6 bases. The sequencing input was peripheral blood. The TCR originated in a human donor in a cohort sampled during active COVID-19. The CDR3 loop reads CASSLRRDRFSYEQYF. CDR3 nucleotide sequence: TGTGCCAGCAGCTTGAGGCGGGATCGTTTTTCCTACGAGCAGTACTTC.